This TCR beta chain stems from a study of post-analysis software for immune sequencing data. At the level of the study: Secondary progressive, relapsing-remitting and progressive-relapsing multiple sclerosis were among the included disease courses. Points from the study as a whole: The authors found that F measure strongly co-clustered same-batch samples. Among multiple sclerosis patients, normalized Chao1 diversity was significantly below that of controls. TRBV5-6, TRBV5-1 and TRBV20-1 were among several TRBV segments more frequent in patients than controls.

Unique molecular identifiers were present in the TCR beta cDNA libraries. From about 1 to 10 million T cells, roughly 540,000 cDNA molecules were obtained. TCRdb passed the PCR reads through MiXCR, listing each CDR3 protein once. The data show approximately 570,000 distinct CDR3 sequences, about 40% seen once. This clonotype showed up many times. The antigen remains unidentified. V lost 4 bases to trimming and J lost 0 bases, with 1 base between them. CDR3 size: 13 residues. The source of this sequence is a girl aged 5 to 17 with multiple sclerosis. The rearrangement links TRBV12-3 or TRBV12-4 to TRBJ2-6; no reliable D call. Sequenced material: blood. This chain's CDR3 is CASSYSGANVLTF. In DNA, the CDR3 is TGTGCCAGCAGTTACTCTGGGGCCAACGTCCTGACTTTC.